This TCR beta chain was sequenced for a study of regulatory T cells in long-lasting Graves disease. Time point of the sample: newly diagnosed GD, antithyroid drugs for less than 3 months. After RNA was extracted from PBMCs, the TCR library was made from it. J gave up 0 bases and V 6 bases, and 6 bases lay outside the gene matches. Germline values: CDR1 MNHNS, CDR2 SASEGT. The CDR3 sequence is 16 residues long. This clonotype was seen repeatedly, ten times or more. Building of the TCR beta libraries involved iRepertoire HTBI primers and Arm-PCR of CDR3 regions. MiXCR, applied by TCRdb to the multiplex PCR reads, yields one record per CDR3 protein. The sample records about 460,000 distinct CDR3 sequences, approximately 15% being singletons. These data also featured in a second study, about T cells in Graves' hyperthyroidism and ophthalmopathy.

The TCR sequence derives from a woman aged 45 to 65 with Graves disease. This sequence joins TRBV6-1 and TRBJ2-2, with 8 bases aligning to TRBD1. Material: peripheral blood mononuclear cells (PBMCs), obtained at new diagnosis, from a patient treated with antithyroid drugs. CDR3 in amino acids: CASRPGQGANTGELFF. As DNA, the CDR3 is TGTGCCAGCAGACCTGGACAGGGTGCGAACACCGGGGAGCTGTTTTTT.